This is a list of T cell receptor beta chains from one sample in a study of vaccination and CD4 T cells after COVID-19. Their antigen targets remain unknown. One entry per CDR3 protein results from TCRdb running MiXCR on the PCR reads. The repertoire has over 15,000 distinct CDR3 sequences, about 60% of them found once; the top ten carry 8% to 13%. The sequencing sample was made of CD4+ T cells from blood, cultured in vitro. These receptors were obtained from a human donor who had recovered from COVID-19. The CDR3 runs from the conserved cysteine through the conserved F or W. Each record gives: V gene, D gene, clone size, J gene, CDR3 DNA, CDR3 protein. A D gene is named only where the DNA matches it firmly. Only part of the rows carry a size: once, few, many, or a class if the clone is expanded.

TRBV20-1	-	-	TRBJ2-1	TGCAGTGCTCAAACAGACAGAAATGAGCAGTTCTTC	CSAQTDRNEQFF
TRBV5-4	-	-	TRBJ1-2	TGTGCCAGCAGCCCGGGACTGGGTAGTAACTATGGCTACACCTTC	CASSPGLGSNYGYTF
TRBV28	-	-	TRBJ2-7	TGTGCCAGCAGTTTGCGAGACGGAAGCTTCATCCACGAGCAGTACTTC	CASSLRDGSFIHEQYF
TRBV7-8	-	-	TRBJ2-2	TGTGCCAGCAGCTCCCAGGCGGGGAACACCGGGGAGCTGTTTTTT	CASSSQAGNTGELFF
TRBV7-3	-	-	TRBJ2-5	TGTGCCAGCAGCTTAGGAGGGCGCGGAGAAGAGACCCAGTACTTC	CASSLGGRGEETQYF
TRBV19	TRBD2	-	TRBJ2-3	TGTGCCAGTAGTGGCACCCCGGCTCATAGCGGGAGGGCCAAGGAAACAGATACGCAGTATTTT	CASSGTPAHSGRAKETDTQYF
TRBV6-4	-	few	TRBJ2-2	TGTGCCAGCAGTGACCAGTGGAACACCGGGGAGCTGTTTTTT	CASSDQWNTGELFF
TRBV10-3	TRBD1	-	TRBJ2-7	TGTGCCATCATGCGACAGGGTACCTACGAGCAGTACTTC	CAIMRQGTYEQYF
TRBV28	-	-	TRBJ1-2	TGTGCCAGCGTAAGCTTATCGACCGGGGATGGCTACACCTTC	CASVSLSTGDGYTF
TRBV7-9	-	few	TRBJ1-4	TGTGCCAGCAGCGCTAGACGGGGGAAACTGTTTTTT	CASSARRGKLFF
TRBV11-2	TRBD1	-	TRBJ2-5	TGTGCCAGCAGCAGATTAGACAGGGGTGGGGAGACCCAGTACTTC	CASSRLDRGGETQYF
TRBV18	-	once	TRBJ2-5	TGTGCCAGCTCAATTAGTGTCGCGGTGGGGGAGACCCAGTACTTC	CASSISVAVGETQYF
TRBV6-1	-	few	TRBJ1-2	TGTGCCAGCAGTACCCCGGGACAATTCTGGGGCTACACCTTC	CASSTPGQFWGYTF
TRBV5-1	-	-	TRBJ2-2	TGCGCCAGCAGCTCCCGCGGGACCGGGGAGCTGTTTTTT	CASSSRGTGELFF
TRBV6-5	-	-	TRBJ1-1	TGTGCCAGCAGTTACCAGGCCCTGAACACTGAAGCTTTCTTT	CASSYQALNTEAFF
TRBV7-2	-	-	TRBJ2-1	TGTGCCAGCAGCCCCCAACGGCGCCGAGGGGTGAATGAGCAGTTCTTC	CASSPQRRRGVNEQFF
TRBV30	TRBD1	-	TRBJ1-5	TGTGCCTGGAGTCCCGACAGGGATCAGCCCCAGCATTTT	CAWSPDRDQPQHF
TRBV28	-	-	TRBJ1-5	TGTGCCAGCAGTTCCTCGATGGGTCGGTTTAATCAGCCCCAGCATTTT	CASSSSMGRFNQPQHF
TRBV3-1	-	-	TRBJ2-2	TGTGCCAGCAGCCAGGGGGTGAACACCGGGGAGCTGTTTTTT	CASSQGVNTGELFF
TRBV28	-	few	TRBJ1-6	TGTGCCAGCAGTTTGGGCAGCCATCAAGATTCACCCCTCCACTTT	CASSLGSHQDSPLHF
TRBV5-1	TRBD1	-	TRBJ1-2	TGCGCCAGCAGCTGGGGTGGGGACAGGGCCAACTATGGCTACACCTTC	CASSWGGDRANYGYTF
TRBV2	-	-	TRBJ2-3	TGTGCCAGCAGGAGCGATCCTAGCACAGATACGCAGTATTTT	CASRSDPSTDTQYF
TRBV10-3	-	-	TRBJ2-6	TGTGCCATCAGTGAAAACGCGGGACCCTCTGGCTCTGGGGCCAACGTCCTGACTTTC	CAISENAGPSGSGANVLTF
TRBV4-1	TRBD2	-	TRBJ2-7	TGCGCCAGCAGACGACTAGCGGGAGTTAACGAGCAGTACTTC	CASRRLAGVNEQYF
TRBV23-1	-	-	TRBJ1-6	TGCGCCAGCAGCCGGCCGCCGTTAGGGAGCTCCTATAATTCACCCCTCCACTTT	CASSRPPLGSSYNSPLHF
TRBV2	-	few	TRBJ1-2	TGTGCCAGCAGCTTGACAGAGTATGGCTACACCTTC	CASSLTEYGYTF
TRBV29-1	-	-	TRBJ1-1	TGCAGCGTTGGGTTCAGGAACACTGAAGCTTTCTTT	CSVGFRNTEAFF
TRBV30	-	-	TRBJ1-1	TGTGCCCTCGGGGGGACGAACACTGAAGCTTTCTTT	CALGGTNTEAFF
TRBV7-2	-	few	TRBJ2-1	TGTGCCAGCAGCCTCTCGGACTCTTACAATGAGCAGTTCTTC	CASSLSDSYNEQFF
TRBV20-1	-	few	TRBJ1-2	TGCAGTGCTAGAGATGGAGGTTACTATGGCTACACCTTC	CSARDGGYYGYTF
TRBV5-1	-	-	TRBJ1-1	TGCGCCAGCAGCTTGGGGCAGCTACAGTGGAACACTGAAGCTTTCTTT	CASSLGQLQWNTEAFF
TRBV28	TRBD1	-	TRBJ1-3	TGTGCCAGCTCTAGCCCGGGACAGGGGTCTGGAAACACCATATATTTT	CASSSPGQGSGNTIYF
TRBV10-3	TRBD1	-	TRBJ1-1	TGTGCCATCAGTCGACAGGGGAGCCCCCAGACGAACACTGAAGCTTTCTTT	CAISRQGSPQTNTEAFF
TRBV7-2	-	-	TRBJ2-5	TGTGCCGGCAATTCAGGAGGGCAAGAGACCCAGTACTTC	CAGNSGGQETQYF
TRBV14	TRBD2	-	TRBJ2-3	TGTGCCAGCAGCCCGTACTTGGGGAGGGGCGACACAGATACGCAGTATTTT	CASSPYLGRGDTDTQYF
TRBV7-9	TRBD1	-	TRBJ2-7	TGTGCCAGCACCCCCACAGGGGACGAGCAGTACTTC	CASTPTGDEQYF
TRBV19	TRBD1	few	TRBJ1-5	TGTGCCAGTAGTATGGTGAACCGGGACAGTCATCAGCCCCAGCATTTT	CASSMVNRDSHQPQHF
TRBV20-1	-	few	TRBJ2-2	TGCAGTGCCCACAGACAGGGAGGGTACGGGGAGCTGTTTTTT	CSAHRQGGYGELFF
TRBV24-1	-	few	TRBJ2-7	TGTGCCACCAGTGAGGCAGGAACCTACGAGCAGTACTTC	CATSEAGTYEQYF
TRBV6-2/TRBV6-3	TRBD1	-	TRBJ1-5	TGTGCCAGCAGGGACAGGGTGAGACAGCCCCAGCATTTT	CASRDRVRQPQHF
TRBV10-3	TRBD1	-	TRBJ1-2	TGTGCCATCAGTCCGGGACAGGGTAACTATGGCTACACCTTC	CAISPGQGNYGYTF
TRBV7-9	TRBD2	-	TRBJ2-7	TGTGCCAGCAGCTTAGCCGTTCTAAGACTAGCGGGAGAGGGGTACGAGCAGTACTTC	CASSLAVLRLAGEGYEQYF
TRBV7-6	TRBD1	few	TRBJ1-1	TGTGCCAGCAGCTTCGGAGGGGGCCGAAGCACTGAAGCTTTCTTT	CASSFGGGRSTEAFF
TRBV15	-	-	TRBJ1-2	TGTGCCACCAGCAGGTTCGGGACCGAACTCTATGGCTACACCTTC	CATSRFGTELYGYTF
TRBV20-1	-	-	TRBJ2-7	TGCAGTGCTAGGTCTTTCGCGGGCGCAACCTACGAGCAGTACTTC	CSARSFAGATYEQYF
TRBV30	-	few	TRBJ1-2	TGTGCCTGGAAATTAGGTGGAGGGGGAAGGTATGGCTACACCTTC	CAWKLGGGGRYGYTF
TRBV30	-	-	TRBJ2-7	TGTGCCTGGACCCAGGGGGGCCGCCTACAGTACTTC	CAWTQGGRLQYF
TRBV24-1	TRBD2	-	TRBJ2-1	TGTGCCGCCAGTGCCTCCGGGACTAGGCTTAATGAGCAGTTCTTC	CAASASGTRLNEQFF
TRBV20-1	-	-	TRBJ1-5	TGCAGTGCCAGCTTTAGACAGAGGACGACTCTCAATAGCAATCAGCCCCAGCATTTT	CSASFRQRTTLNSNQPQHF
TRBV20-1	-	-	TRBJ2-1	TGCAGTGCGCGACAGGGGAGGGGTGAGCAGTTCTTC	CSARQGRGEQFF